The source of this T cell receptor beta chain is a study of response to subunit inactivated influenza vaccine. This clonotype was observed a handful of times. Germline and junction disagree at one end, which may indicate a read error. Each CDR3 protein is one row after TCRdb ran MiXCR on the RT-PCR reads. This table holds just under 550,000 distinct CDR3 sequences, less than 25% found once. Germline V gives CDR1 GTSNPN, CDR2 SVGIG (reference sequence). This CDR3 is 12 amino acids long. This sample was shared with a second study, whose subject was T cells expressing NK-cell markers. That source reports: What made the TCR beta cDNA was 5'RACE template switching with UMIs. Within the sequenced cohort of eight donors, seven exhibited HCMV seropositivity and one was seronegative.

This receptor was taken from a middle-aged man who received an inactivated influenza vaccine. The sequenced sample was CD4+ T cells sorted from PBMCs, obtained roughly 12 days after vaccination. This chain links TRBV30 with TRBJ1-2, with D uncertain. In DNA form, the CDR3 reads TGTGCCTGGAGTACTCCAACGGCCCCTCGTGCCTTC. Translated: CAWSTPTAPRAF.